This TCR beta chain appears in the sequencing data of a study of shared clonotypes between healthy human individuals. Study information: For every donor, three CD4 naive, three CD4 memory, two CD8 naive and one CD8 memory plates were used.

The data were produced by immunoSEQ multiplex PCR, yet TCRdb's version contains in-frame clones alone and is incomplete. This repertoire shows under 1 million clones, roughly 96% found once; its top ten account for around 0.25%. V lost 5 bases to trimming and J lost 6 bases, with 13 bases between them. The germline gives CDR1 MDHEN, CDR2 SYDVKM. The CDR3 consists of 14 residues. Selected positively for CCR7 and CD45RO-negative, naive CD8 cells excluded terminally differentiated effector memory CD45RA+ cells. Sequenced material: naive CD8+ T cells sorted from blood. This TCR derives from a man aged 25-45 years in good health. This chain joins TRBV28 and TRBJ2-2; D is perhaps TRBD1 (5 bases). In DNA form, the CDR3 reads TGTGCCAGCAGTGGGGCCGTGGTGGCCGGGGAGCTGTTTTTT. It specifies CASSGAVVAGELFF.